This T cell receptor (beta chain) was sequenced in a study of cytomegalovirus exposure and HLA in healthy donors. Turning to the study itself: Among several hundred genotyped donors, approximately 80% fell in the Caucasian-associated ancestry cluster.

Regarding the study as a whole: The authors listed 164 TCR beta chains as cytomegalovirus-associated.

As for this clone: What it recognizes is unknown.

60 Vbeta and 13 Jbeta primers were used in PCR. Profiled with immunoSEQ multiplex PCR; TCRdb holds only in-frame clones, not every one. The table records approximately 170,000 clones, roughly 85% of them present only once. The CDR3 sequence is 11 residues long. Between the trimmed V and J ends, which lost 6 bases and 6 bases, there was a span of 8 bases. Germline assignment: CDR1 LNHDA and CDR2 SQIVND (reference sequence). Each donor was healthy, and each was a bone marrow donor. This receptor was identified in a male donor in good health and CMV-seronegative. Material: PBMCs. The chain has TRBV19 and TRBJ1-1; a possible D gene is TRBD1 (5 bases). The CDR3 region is CASRQGAEAFF. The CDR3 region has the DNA TGTGCCAGTAGGCAGGGTGCTGAAGCTTTCTTT.